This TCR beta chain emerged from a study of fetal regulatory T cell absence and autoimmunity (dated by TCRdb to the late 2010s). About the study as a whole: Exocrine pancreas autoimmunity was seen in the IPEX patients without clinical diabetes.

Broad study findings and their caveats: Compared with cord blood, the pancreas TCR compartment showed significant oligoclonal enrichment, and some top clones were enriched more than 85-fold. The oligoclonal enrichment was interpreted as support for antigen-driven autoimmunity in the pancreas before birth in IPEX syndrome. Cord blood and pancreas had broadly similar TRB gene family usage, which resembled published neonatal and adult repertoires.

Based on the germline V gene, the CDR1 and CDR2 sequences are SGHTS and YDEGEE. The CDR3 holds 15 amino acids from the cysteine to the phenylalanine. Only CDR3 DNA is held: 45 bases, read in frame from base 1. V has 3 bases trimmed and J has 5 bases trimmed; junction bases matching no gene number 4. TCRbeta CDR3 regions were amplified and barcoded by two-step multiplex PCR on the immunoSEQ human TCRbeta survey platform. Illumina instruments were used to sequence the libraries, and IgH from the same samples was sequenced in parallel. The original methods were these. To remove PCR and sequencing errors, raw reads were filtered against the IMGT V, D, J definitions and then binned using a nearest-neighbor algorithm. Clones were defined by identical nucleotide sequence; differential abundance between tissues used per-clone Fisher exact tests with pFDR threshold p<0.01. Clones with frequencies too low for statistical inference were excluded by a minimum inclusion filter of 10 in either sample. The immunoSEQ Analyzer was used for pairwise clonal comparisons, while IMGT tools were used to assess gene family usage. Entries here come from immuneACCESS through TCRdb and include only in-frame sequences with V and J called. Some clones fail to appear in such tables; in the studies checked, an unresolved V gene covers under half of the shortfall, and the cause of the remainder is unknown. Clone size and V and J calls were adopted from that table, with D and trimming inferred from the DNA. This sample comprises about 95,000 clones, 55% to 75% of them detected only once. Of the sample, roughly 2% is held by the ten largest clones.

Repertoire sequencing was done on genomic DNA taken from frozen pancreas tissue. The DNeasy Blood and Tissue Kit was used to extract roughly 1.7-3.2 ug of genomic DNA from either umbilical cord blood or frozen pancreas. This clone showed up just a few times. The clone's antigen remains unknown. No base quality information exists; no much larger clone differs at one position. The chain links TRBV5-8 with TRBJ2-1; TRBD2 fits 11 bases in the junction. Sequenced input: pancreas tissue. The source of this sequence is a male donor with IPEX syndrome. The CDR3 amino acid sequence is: CASSSGLAGNNEQFF. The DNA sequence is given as TGTGCCAGCAGCTCCGGACTAGCGGGCAACAATGAGCAGTTCTTC. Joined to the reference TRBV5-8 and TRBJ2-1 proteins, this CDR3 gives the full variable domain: EAGVTQSPTHLIKTRGQQATLRCSPISGHTSVYWYQQALGLGLQFLLWYDEGEERNRGNFPPRFSGRQFPNYSSELNVNALELEDSALYLCASSSGLAGNNEQFFGPGTRLTVL.